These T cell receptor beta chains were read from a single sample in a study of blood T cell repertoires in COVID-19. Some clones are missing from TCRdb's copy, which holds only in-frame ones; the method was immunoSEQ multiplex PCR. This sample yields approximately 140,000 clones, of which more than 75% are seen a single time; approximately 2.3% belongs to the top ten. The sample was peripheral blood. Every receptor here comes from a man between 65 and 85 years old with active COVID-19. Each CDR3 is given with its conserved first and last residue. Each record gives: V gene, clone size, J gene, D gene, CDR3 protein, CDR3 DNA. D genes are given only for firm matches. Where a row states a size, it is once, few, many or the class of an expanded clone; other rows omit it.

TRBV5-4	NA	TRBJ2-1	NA	CASSFWSTAEQFF	TGTGCCAGCAGCTTCTGGTCGACAGCTGAGCAGTTCTTC
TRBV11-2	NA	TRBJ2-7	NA	CASSPGVLYEQYF	TGTGCCAGCAGCCCGGGGGTCCTCTACGAGCAGTACTTC
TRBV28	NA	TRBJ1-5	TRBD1	CASRSHGQGDHQPQHF	TGTGCCAGCAGGTCCCACGGACAGGGGGATCATCAGCCCCAGCATTTT
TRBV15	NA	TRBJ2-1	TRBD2	CATSRDERGGRNEQFF	TGTGCCACCAGCAGAGATGAGCGGGGAGGGCGTAATGAGCAGTTCTTC
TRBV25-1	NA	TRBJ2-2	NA	CASSGDTTNTGELFF	TGTGCCAGCAGTGGGGACACTACAAACACCGGGGAGCTGTTTTTT
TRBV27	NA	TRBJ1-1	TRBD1	CASSLRQGNTEAFF	TGTGCCAGCAGTTTACGACAGGGGAACACTGAAGCTTTCTTT
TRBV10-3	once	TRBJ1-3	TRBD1	CAISRDRDGNTIYF	TGTGCCATCAGCAGGGACAGGGATGGAAACACCATATATTTT
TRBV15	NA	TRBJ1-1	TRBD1	CATSKEQGGTEAFF	TGTGCCACCAGCAAAGAACAGGGGGGAACTGAAGCTTTCTTT
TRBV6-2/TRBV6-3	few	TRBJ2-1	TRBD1	CASSPGTGSGNEQFF	TGTGCCAGCAGCCCCGGGACAGGGTCAGGGAATGAGCAGTTCTTC
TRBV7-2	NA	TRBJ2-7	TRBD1	CASSSRQGTGEQYF	TGTGCCAGCAGCTCCCGACAGGGGACGGGCGAGCAGTACTTC
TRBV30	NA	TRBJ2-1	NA	CAWSPQGNEQFF	TGTGCCTGGAGTCCCCAGGGGAATGAGCAGTTCTTC